The sequence of this TCR beta chain was determined in a study of glioma-infiltrating T cells after dendritic cell vaccination. Study information: Monocyte-derived dendritic cells, cultured approximately 7 days with IL-4 and GM-CSF, were pulsed with autologous tumor lysate.

Whole-study results and caveats: Higher pretreatment TIL content predicted longer progression-free time and survival.

Time point specified: after dendritic cell vaccination, including at tumor progression/relapse. Selection required adequate fresh-frozen tumor tissue plus more than two years' survival data. Up to 2 ug genomic DNA was used for TCRB CDR3 amplification. Assay used: immunoSEQ multiplex PCR; TCRdb lists only in-frame clones, some missing. The table records some 46,000 clones, 89% of them present only once. In the case of this clone: Antigen unknown.

The CDR3 contains 15 residues. CDR1 and CDR2 from the germline V gene are MDHEN and SYDVKM. V was pared by 1 base and J by 4 bases, with 4 bases of the junction left unmatched. V is TRBV28 and J is TRBJ2-1; 7 positions agree with TRBD2. This material consisted of blood, taken after dendritic cell vaccination. The TCR originated in a human donor with glioblastoma. For the CDR3, the DNA is TGTGCCAGCAGTTTATACCAGCGGGGATACAATGAGCAGTTCTTC. The encoded protein is CASSLYQRGYNEQFF.